Shown below are 22 T cell receptor beta chains from a single sample sequenced in a study of T cell changes during pregnancy in multiple sclerosis. TCRdb keeps only in-frame clones here, not all; method: immunoSEQ multiplex PCR. This table has about 100,000 clones, roughly nine tenths appearing once. The starting material was peripheral blood, obtained in the second trimester of pregnancy. The source is a female donor with multiple sclerosis, enrolled in a pregnancy study.

The J gene is TRBJ1-5, the V gene TRBV7-9; maybe TRBD1 (6 bases). CDR1 is SEHNR and CDR2 is FQNEAQ in the germline V gene (reference sequence). This CDR3 has 15 amino acids. Trimming removed 7 bases from V and 3 bases from J, with 16 bases in between. This CDR3 is CASKDGGAVNQPQHF. DNA for the CDR3: TGTGCCAGCAAGGATGGGGGGGCTGTCAATCAGCCCCAGCATTTT.

The V call is TRBV19, the J call TRBJ2-7; 10 bases match TRBD1. Germline V gives CDR1 LNHDA, CDR2 SQIVND (reference sequence). This CDR3 has 15 residues. V was clipped by 5 bases and J by 3 bases; unmatched bases: 7. DNA of the CDR3: TGTGCCAGTAGTGAACCGGGACAGGGGATCTACGAGCAGTACTTC. Translated, it gives CASSEPGQGIYEQYF. The full variable domain, rest sourced from reference TRBV19 and TRBJ2-7, is DGGITQSPKYLFRKEGQNVTLSCEQNLNHDAMYWYRQDPGQGLRLIYYSQIVNDFQKGDIAEGYSVSREKKESFPLTVTSAQKNPTAFYLCASSEPGQGIYEQYFGPGTRLTVT.

This clone appeared once. The chain carries TRBV2 and TRBJ1-1, with D maybe TRBD1 (5 bases). This CDR3 is 13 amino acids long. Looked up from germline, CDR1 is SNHLY and CDR2 is FYNNEI. Deletions cut 5 bases from V and 0 bases from J, with 7 bases between. The CDR3 here is CASSRQLNTEAFF. In nucleotides, the CDR3 is TGTGCCAGCAGTCGACAGCTGAACACTGAAGCTTTCTTT.

The rearrangement uses TRBV5-1 and TRBJ2-3, with 8 nucleotides matching TRBD1. The CDR3 covers 14 residues. CDR1 is SGHRS and CDR2 is YFSETQ in the germline V gene. V gave up 3 bases and J gave up 2 bases; unmatched junction bases: 2. Written as DNA, the CDR3 is TGCGCCAGCAGCTCGGGACAGGACACAGATACGCAGTATTTT. It is translated as CASSSGQDTDTQYF.

The rearrangement links TRBV11-2 to TRBJ2-7; 7 bases agree with TRBD1. With 5 bases clipped from V and 7 bases from J, the junction kept 8 bases outside the gene matches. CDR1 is SGHAT and CDR2 is FQNNGV in the germline V gene. CDR3 size: 13 residues. The CDR3 spells CASSPQGTREQYF. The CDR3 DNA reads as TGTGCCAGCAGCCCACAGGGGACCCGAGAGCAGTACTTC.

The rearrangement uses TRBV6-6 and TRBJ1-1; D possibly corresponds to TRBD1 (5 bases). The CDR3 is 12 residues long. Germline V CDR1 and CDR2: MNHNY, SVGAGI (reference sequence). Trimming removed 1 base at V and 7 bases at J, with 7 bases between. CDR3 loop: CASSYFDSEAFF. The CDR3 nucleotides are TGTGCCAGCAGTTACTTCGACAGTGAAGCTTTCTTT.

The CDR3 loop is CASSYRGGPYNEQFF. The CDR3 nucleotides read TGTGCCAGCAGTTATCGGGGGGGACCCTACAATGAGCAGTTCTTC. The chain combines TRBV6-6 with TRBJ2-1, with 8 bases matching TRBD2. V was pared by 3 bases and J by 2 bases, with 3 bases of the junction left unmatched. CDR1 and CDR2 from the germline V gene are MNHNY and SVGAGI (reference sequence). The CDR3 has 15 residues.

The rearrangement uses TRBV7-9 and TRBJ2-3; the D gene is possibly TRBD2 (6 bases). The germline V gene has CDR1 SEHNR and CDR2 FQNEAQ (reference sequence). Deletions cut 2 bases from V and 5 bases from J, with 14 bases between. CDR3 length: 15 amino acids. The DNA of the CDR3 is TGTGCCAGCAGCTTACTAACGGGAGTGGTAGATACGCAGTATTTT. Its translation is CASSLLTGVVDTQYF.

The chain couples TRBV6-4 to TRBJ2-2; 10 bases line up with TRBD1. CDR3 length: 15 amino acids. Germline CDR1 and CDR2: MRHNA and SNTAGT. The V gene end was trimmed by 2 bases and the J gene end by 8 bases; junction bases not matched to a gene: 5. CDR3 sequence reads: CASSDATGGAGELFF. Written as DNA, the CDR3 is TGTGCCAGCAGTGACGCGACAGGGGGCGCGGGGGAGCTGTTTTTT.

The chain carries TRBV5-1 and TRBJ1-4, with D maybe TRBD1 (5 bases). CDR1 and CDR2 (germline): SGHRS, YFSETQ. The ends were cut back, 4 bases at V and 7 bases at J, with 8 bases in the middle. The CDR3 has 12 amino acids. DNA of the CDR3: TGCGCCAGCAGCCTCGGGGGTGAAAAACTGTTTTTT. Amino acids: CASSLGGEKLFF.

The chain carries TRBV5-1 and TRBJ1-2; 9 nucleotides line up with TRBD1. The CDR3 has 17 residues. Germline assignment: CDR1 SGHRS and CDR2 YFSETQ. Trimming took 4 bases from V and 3 from J; bases not matched to a gene: 13. For the CDR3, the DNA is TGCGCCAGCAGCCCGGGACAGGGAGGACGTTGGGACTATGGCTACACCTTC. As protein: CASSPGQGGRWDYGYTF.

The V call is TRBV5-4, the J call TRBJ1-2, with 10 bases fitting TRBD1. This CDR3 has 15 residues. With 3 bases clipped from V and 2 bases from J, the junction kept 4 bases outside the gene matches. CDR1 and CDR2 (germline): SGHNT, YYREEE (reference sequence). The CDR3 protein is CASSSGQGGNYGYTF. CDR3 coding DNA: TGTGCCAGCAGCTCCGGACAGGGGGGGAACTATGGCTACACCTTC.

This clone has only one observation. The V and J genes are TRBV13 and TRBJ2-1, with 11 bases fitting TRBD2. Germline-derived CDR1 and CDR2 are PRHDT and FYEKMQ (reference sequence). The CDR3 is 15 residues long. The trim removed 5 bases at V and 4 bases at J, leaving 4 bases unmatched. CDR3 sequence (DNA): TGTGCCAGCAGCCTGACTAGCGGGGCTTACAATGAGCAGTTCTTC. This sequence encodes CASSLTSGAYNEQFF.

The chain is built from TRBV5-6 and TRBJ2-7, with 10 nucleotides matching TRBD1. From germline, CDR1 is SGHDT and CDR2 YYEEEE. With V trimmed by 0 bases and J by 7 bases, 10 bases remained unmatched. The CDR3 covers 16 residues. DNA of the CDR3: TGTGCCAGCAGCTTGGCCGGGCGACAGGGGGCGTATGAGCAGTACTTC. This sequence encodes CASSLAGRQGAYEQYF.

The V call is TRBV10-3, the J call TRBJ1-4; weak D call: TRBD1 (6 bases). Trimming shortened V by 7 bases and J by 8 bases, and 14 bases separated the two germline ends. Germline assignment: CDR1 ENHRY and CDR2 SYGVKD. CDR3 length: 13 amino acids. The CDR3 region is CAINRESKEKLFF. In DNA form, the CDR3 reads TGTGCCATCAACAGGGAATCCAAAGAAAAACTGTTTTTT.

The V call is TRBV2, the J call TRBJ1-2, with a weak D call TRBD1 (5 bases). Trimming stripped 5 bases from V and 2 bases from J, with 6 bases between. Germline V gene sequence: CDR1 SNHLY, CDR2 FYNNEI. There are 12 residues in the CDR3. The CDR3 bases are TGTGCCAGCAGTCCAGGGAACTATGGCTACACCTTC. Protein sequence: CASSPGNYGYTF.

This rearrangement joins TRBV5-4 to TRBJ2-1; 10 bases line up with TRBD2. With 0 bases clipped from V and 8 bases from J, the junction kept 8 bases outside the gene matches. CDR1 is SGHNT, CDR2 YYREEE, per germline (reference sequence). The CDR3 totals 16 residues. The CDR3 is CASSLAGLAGADEQFF. The DNA for the CDR3 is TGTGCCAGCAGCTTGGCCGGGCTAGCGGGGGCCGATGAGCAGTTCTTC.

This clone appeared a few times. The chain recombines TRBV30 with TRBJ1-1; a possible D gene is TRBD1 (5 bases). CDR1 is GTSNPN, CDR2 SVGIG, per germline (reference sequence). The CDR3 is 15 residues long. Trimming left V 1 base short and J 1 base short, with 13 bases between. The CDR3 loop reads CAWSATWGGNTEAFF. The CDR3 DNA reads TGTGCCTGGAGTGCCACCTGGGGCGGGAACACTGAAGCTTTCTTT.

The chain recombines TRBV28 with TRBJ2-5; 13 bases map to TRBD2. The CDR3 sequence is 17 residues long. The junction had 9 bases not matched to a gene; V was cut back by 5 bases and J by 3 bases. Germline lookup yields CDR1 MDHEN and CDR2 SYDVKM. Here the CDR3 reads CASSVPGLAGAKETQYF. The CDR3 bases are TGTGCCAGCAGTGTACCCGGACTAGCGGGGGCTAAAGAGACCCAGTACTTC.

This clone was seen a single time. This rearrangement joins TRBV7-2 to TRBJ1-5; no definite D call. The CDR3 is 14 amino acids. Germline V gene lookup returns CDR1 SGHTA and CDR2 FQGNSA. The V gene lost 2 bases and the J gene lost 2 bases, with 7 bases spanning the gap. CDR3 amino acids: CASSLIGGNQPQHF. CDR3 DNA sequence: TGTGCCAGCAGCTTAATCGGTGGCAATCAGCCCCAGCATTTT. The whole variable domain, filled in from reference TRBV7-2 and TRBJ1-5, reads GAGVSQSPSNKVTEKGKDVELRCDPISGHTALYWYRQSLGQGLEFLIYFQGNSAPDKSGLPSDRFSAERTGGSVSTLTIQRTQQEDSAVYLCASSLIGGNQPQHFGDGTRLSIL.

This chain links TRBV7-3 with TRBJ2-1, with TRBD2 matching over 14 bases. The CDR3 sequence is 15 residues long. The germline V gene has CDR1 SGHTA and CDR2 FQGTGA. The J segment lost 8 bases and the V segment lost 5 bases, leaving 5 bases of the junction unmatched. The CDR3 protein is CASSPGLAGAYEQFF. CDR3 DNA: TGTGCCAGCAGCCCGGGACTAGCGGGAGCCTATGAGCAGTTCTTC.

The chain has TRBV27 and TRBJ2-3; 7 nucleotides line up with TRBD1. Trimming removed 6 bases from V and 2 bases from J; junction bases left unmatched: 5. This CDR3 contains 14 residues. CDR1 is MNHEY, CDR2 SMNVEV, per germline (reference sequence). The CDR3 sequence: CASRRTGTTDTQYF. The CDR3 nucleotides are TGTGCCAGCAGAAGGACAGGAACCACAGATACGCAGTATTTT.